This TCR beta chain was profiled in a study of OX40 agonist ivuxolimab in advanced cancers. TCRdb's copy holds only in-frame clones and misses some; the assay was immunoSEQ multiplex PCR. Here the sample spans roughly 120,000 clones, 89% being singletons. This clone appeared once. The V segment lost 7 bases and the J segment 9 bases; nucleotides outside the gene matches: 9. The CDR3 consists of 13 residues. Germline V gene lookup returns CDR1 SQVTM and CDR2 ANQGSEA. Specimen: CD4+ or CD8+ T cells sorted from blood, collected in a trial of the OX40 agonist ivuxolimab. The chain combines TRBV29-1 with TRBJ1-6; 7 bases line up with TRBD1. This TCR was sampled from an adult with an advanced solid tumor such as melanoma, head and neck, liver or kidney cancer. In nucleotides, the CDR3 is TGCAGCGCTGGCGGTCAGGGGGGTTCACCCCTCCACTTT. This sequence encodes CSAGGQGGSPLHF. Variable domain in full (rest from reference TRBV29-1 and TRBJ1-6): SAVISQKPSRDICQRGTSLTIQCQVDSQVTMMFWYRQQPGQSLTLIATANQGSEATYESGFVIDKFPISRPNLTFSTLTVSNMSPEDSSIYLCSAGGQGGSPLHFGNGTRLTVT.